A single sample is the source of the 29 T cell receptor beta chains below, sequenced in a study of early T cells in non-severe SARS-CoV-2 infection. TCRdb re-analysed the 5' RACE reads in MiXCR, keeping a single row per CDR3 protein. The sample consists of approximately 97,000 distinct CDR3 sequences, 10% to 15% of them appearing once. Sequenced sample: whole blood. All receptors come from an adult who was a healthcare worker with PCR-confirmed SARS-CoV-2 infection or an uninfected control (not recorded which).

The rearrangement joins TRBV20-1 to TRBJ1-2; D not resolved. CDR1 DFQATT and CDR2 SNEGSKA come from the germline V gene (reference sequence). V lost 0 bases and J 0 bases, leaving 5 bases between the germline ends. The CDR3 consists of 13 residues. The CDR3 coding sequence is TGCAGTGCTAGAGATTCTACTAACTATGGCTACACCTTC. Encoded protein: CSARDSTNYGYTF.

The V and J genes are TRBV20-1 and TRBJ2-3, with D hard to call. CDR3 length: 16 residues. V lost 6 bases and J 6 bases, leaving 25 bases between the germline ends. Germline loops: CDR1 DFQATT, CDR2 SNEGSKA (reference sequence). CDR3 coding DNA: TGCAGTGCCCACCCGTCGGAGCCCGGACCTACGGATACGCAGTATTTT. Encoded protein: CSAHPSEPGPTDTQYF.

The sample holds a few counts of this clonotype. The chain employs TRBV20-1 and TRBJ2-3, with D unresolved. The CDR3 runs to 12 residues. Per the germline V gene, CDR1 is DFQATT and CDR2 is SNEGSKA (reference sequence). V shed 8 bases and J shed 3 bases, with 12 bases lying between them. CDR3 DNA: TGCAGTTGCCCCCTGCAGACAGATACGCAGTATTTT. Residues: CSCPLQTDTQYF.

The V call is TRBV20-1, the J call TRBJ1-5; D is ambiguous. Germline-derived CDR1 and CDR2 are DFQATT and SNEGSKA (reference sequence). This CDR3 contains 13 residues. The germline V and J ends were trimmed by 6 bases and 8 bases, with 17 bases remaining between them. CDR3 nucleotides: TGCAGTGCCAATAGTCGGGAGATGGAGCCCCAGCATTTT. It specifies CSANSREMEPQHF.

In its sample, this clonotype was seen many times. This chain links TRBV29-1 with TRBJ2-7, with D possibly matching TRBD2 (5 bases). CDR3 length: 11 residues. Germline lookup yields CDR1 SQVTM and CDR2 ANQGSEA. V lost 6 bases and J 7 bases, leaving 13 bases between the germline ends. The chain's CDR3 is CSVIWRGEQYF. The CDR3 DNA sequence: TGCAGCGTAATTTGGCGAGGGGAGCAGTACTTC.

This clonotype was picked up many times. The gene calls are TRBV5-1 and TRBJ1-6; the match to TRBD1 covers 9 bases. V lost 1 base to trimming and J lost 10 bases; unmatched junction nucleotides: 9. The CDR3 length is 16 residues. The germline gives CDR1 SGHRS, CDR2 YFSETQ. CDR3 in DNA: TGCGCCAGCAGCTTGACCTGGGACAGGGTCGGGTCACCCCTCCACTTT. This translates into CASSLTWDRVGSPLHF.

Only a few counts were recorded for this clonotype. V usage is TRBV20-1 and J usage is TRBJ1-1; D is unresolved. The CDR3 spans 12 residues. The V end was cut by 6 bases, the J end by 4 bases, with 12 bases between. Germline V CDR1 and CDR2: DFQATT, SNEGSKA (reference sequence). This CDR3 is CSANPLTTEAFF. The CDR3 nucleotides read TGCAGTGCCAACCCGTTGACCACTGAAGCTTTCTTT.

This clonotype was counted only a few times. The chain joins TRBV15 to TRBJ2-1; D is perhaps TRBD2 (5 bases). This CDR3 is built from 12 residues. The germline CDR1 and CDR2 sequences are LNHNV and YYDKDF (reference sequence). The V and J ends lost 8 bases and 9 bases respectively, with 14 bases between them. The CDR3 reads CATSLLGAEQFF. The CDR3 DNA is TGTGCCACCTCCCTATTGGGAGCTGAGCAGTTCTTC. The full variable domain, its missing parts supplied by reference TRBV15 and TRBJ2-1, is DAMVIQNPRYQVTQFGKPVTLSCSQTLNHNVMYWYQQKSSQAPKLLFHYYDKDFNNEADTPDNFQSRRPNTSFCFLDIRSPGLGDTAMYLCATSLLGAEQFFGPGTRLTVL.

This clonotype was observed a few times. V is TRBV5-6 and J is TRBJ2-1; TRBD1 aligns across 8 bases. Germline CDR1 is SGHDT and CDR2 is YYEEEE. The ends lost 0 bases at V and 4 bases at J; junction bases unmatched: 12. This CDR3 region has 18 residues. The CDR3 reads CASSLGPMAGGIYNEQFF. The CDR3 nucleotides are TGTGCCAGCAGCTTGGGCCCGATGGCAGGGGGCATTTACAATGAGCAGTTCTTC. Based on the CDR3 plus reference TRBV5-6 and TRBJ2-1, the full variable domain is DAGVTQSPTHLIKTRGQQVTLRCSPKSGHDTVSWYQQALGQGPQFIFQYYEEEERQRGNFPDRFSGHQFPNYSSELNVNALLLGDSALYLCASSLGPMAGGIYNEQFFGPGTRLTVL.

This clonotype was counted ten times or more. The CDR3 reads CASSSGVGGYNEQFF. The CDR3 DNA is TGTGCCAGCAGCTCAGGGGTGGGAGGCTACAATGAGCAGTTCTTC. The V and J genes are TRBV7-9 and TRBJ2-1, with D perhaps given as TRBD1 or TRBD2 (6 bases each). CDR1 and CDR2 from the germline V gene are SEHNR and FQNEAQ (reference sequence). Trimming removed 4 bases at V and 3 bases at J, with 13 bases between. CDR3 size: 15 residues.

This chain uses TRBV18 with TRBJ2-5; 10 positions agree with TRBD2. From germline, CDR1 is KGHSH and CDR2 LQKENI. This CDR3 has 16 residues. Germline trimming cut 3 bases from V and 5 bases from J; bases unmatched to any gene: 9. In DNA, the CDR3 is TGTGCCAGCTCACCGATAGCGGGAGGAGTAGGGGAGACCCAGTACTTC. This gives the protein CASSPIAGGVGETQYF.

In DNA, the CDR3 is TGTGCCAGCAGCTCGCCGGGCCAGGGCGAGGAGACCCAGTACTTC. Translating it yields CASSSPGQGEETQYF. The chain joins TRBV7-8 to TRBJ2-5; weak D call: TRBD1 (5 bases). Germline CDR1 and CDR2: SGHVS and FQNEAQ. Trimming removed 4 bases at V and 5 bases at J, with 17 bases between. The CDR3 length is 15 residues.

A few counts support this clonotype. This chain uses TRBV18 with TRBJ2-1; no clear D gene. With 3 bases removed from V and 6 bases from J, the gap between germline ends came to 6 bases. The germline CDR1 and CDR2 sequences are KGHSH and LQKENI. The CDR3 has 12 residues. The CDR3 is CASSPQTNEQFF. The CDR3 DNA sequence: TGTGCCAGCTCACCTCAAACCAATGAGCAGTTCTTC.

In its sample, this clonotype was seen a few times. This chain links TRBV5-5 with TRBJ2-7; TRBD1 aligns across 9 bases. Germline V gene data show CDR1 as SGHKS and CDR2 as YYEKEE (reference sequence). V was clipped by 0 bases and J by 4 bases; unmatched bases: 5. The CDR3 sequence is 15 residues long. DNA for the CDR3: TGTGCCAGCAGCTTGGAGGGACAGGGACTATACGAGCAGTACTTC. Its translation: CASSLEGQGLYEQYF.

CDR3 residues: CASSQAGYTGANVLTF. CDR3 in DNA: TGTGCCAGCAGCCAAGCGGGGTACACTGGGGCCAACGTCCTGACTTTC. J is TRBJ2-6 and V is TRBV3-1; D may be TRBD2 (5 bases). Trimming took 1 base from V and 2 from J, leaving 9 bases between them. The CDR3 consists of 16 residues. Looked up from germline, CDR1 is LGHDT and CDR2 is YNNKEL (reference sequence).

This clonotype was observed a few times. CDR3 in amino acids: CASSVTPSADIQYF. The CDR3 DNA is TGTGCCAGCAGCGTAACCCCTAGCGCTGACATTCAGTACTTC. The chain couples TRBV9 to TRBJ2-4; D perhaps matches TRBD2 (6 bases). CDR1 SGDLS and CDR2 YYNGEE come from the germline V gene. Deletions cut 1 base from V and 8 bases from J, with 13 bases between. The CDR3 covers 14 residues.

V gene TRBV20-1 combines with J gene TRBJ2-7; D unclear. V lost 3 bases and J 1 base, leaving 7 bases between the germline ends. The length of the CDR3 is 12 residues. Germline V gene data show CDR1 as DFQATT and CDR2 as SNEGSKA (reference sequence). The CDR3 DNA sequence: TGCAGTGCTAGTGCCGCTTCCTACGAGCAGTACTTC. Protein product: CSASAASYEQYF.

The chain recombines TRBV18 with TRBJ2-1; 7 bases map to TRBD2. With 1 base clipped from V and 5 bases from J, the junction kept 2 bases outside the gene matches. This CDR3 region has 14 residues. In germline, CDR1 is KGHSH, CDR2 LQKENI. CDR3 bases: TGTGCCAGCTCACCACTAGCGGGTCACAATGAGCAGTTCTTC. Translated, it gives CASSPLAGHNEQFF.

In its sample, this clonotype was seen many times. The chain combines TRBV20-1 with TRBJ2-2; maybe TRBD2 (5 bases). This CDR3 has 13 residues. CDR1 is DFQATT and CDR2 is SNEGSKA in the germline V gene (reference sequence). Here the CDR3 DNA reads TGCAGCCCCGTGGGGAGTCTCACCGGGGAGCTGTTTTTT. Translating it yields CSPVGSLTGELFF.

The chain combines TRBV7-6 with TRBJ2-5; TRBD1 matches at 8 bases. This CDR3 spans 14 amino acids. The V segment lost 1 base and the J segment 5 bases; nucleotides outside the gene matches: 3. Germline CDR1 is SGHVS and CDR2 is FNYEAQ. The CDR3 DNA follows: TGTGCCAGCAGCTTAGGGACAGGGATCGAGACCCAGTACTTC. Translation: CASSLGTGIETQYF.

This clonotype was counted many times. The J gene is TRBJ2-3, the V gene TRBV20-1, with D perhaps assigned TRBD1 or TRBD2 (5 bases each). Deletions cut 1 base from V and 7 bases from J, with 9 bases between. The CDR3 length is 12 residues. Germline V gene lookup returns CDR1 DFQATT and CDR2 SNEGSKA (reference sequence). CDR3 sequence (DNA): TGCAGTGCTAGAGCGGGACCCAATACGCAGTATTTT. Translation gives CSARAGPNTQYF.

There are many counts of this clonotype. J is TRBJ2-1 and V is TRBV6-4; maybe TRBD2 (6 bases). Germline V CDR1 and CDR2: MRHNA, SNTAGT. V lost 5 bases and J 1 base, leaving 12 bases between the germline ends. The CDR3 has 15 residues. CDR3 in amino acids: CASSPIADSYNEQFF. The CDR3 nucleotides read TGTGCCAGCAGTCCTATAGCGGATTCCTACAATGAGCAGTTCTTC.

The DNA of the CDR3 is TGTGCCAGCAGCCAAACACTGGACGCATCTGGTGAGCAGTTCTTC. This translates into CASSQTLDASGEQFF. The chain is built from TRBV4-2 and TRBJ2-1, with D unclear. Germline CDR1 is LGHNA and CDR2 is YNFKEQ. Deletions cut 2 bases from V and 9 bases from J, with 17 bases between. This CDR3 region has 15 residues.

The J gene is TRBJ2-1, the V gene TRBV11-3, with 12 bases identical to TRBD2. V shed 4 bases and J 7 bases; nucleotides not matched to a gene: 8. The CDR3 is 16 residues long. CDR1 is SGHNT and CDR2 is YENEEA in the germline V gene. CDR3 sequence reads: CASSSPTSGSRNEQFF. DNA for the CDR3: TGTGCCAGCAGCTCCCCGACTAGCGGGAGTAGGAATGAGCAGTTCTTC.

In DNA form, the CDR3 reads TGTGCCAGCAGCTTAGTAGGAGGCCTAGCGGGAGACGAGCAGTACTTC. Its translation: CASSLVGGLAGDEQYF. The J gene is TRBJ2-7, the V gene TRBV7-2; TRBD2 agrees at 10 bases. The CDR3 spans 16 residues. Germline V CDR1 and CDR2: SGHTA, FQGNSA. The V and J ends lost 1 base and 5 bases, in that order; junction bases with no gene match: 8.

This clonotype was detected only a few times. The CDR3 sequence is CAISEGRTSGANVLTF. CDR3 DNA sequence: TGTGCCATCAGTGAGGGGCGGACCTCTGGGGCCAACGTCCTGACTTTC. The chain recombines TRBV10-3 with TRBJ2-6; D uncertain. The CDR3 covers 16 residues. CDR1 is ENHRY, CDR2 SYGVKD, per germline. Trimming removed 2 bases at V and 0 bases at J, with 8 bases between.

The V call is TRBV10-3, the J call TRBJ2-7; 7 bases line up with TRBD1. Looked up from germline, CDR1 is ENHRY and CDR2 is SYGVKD. With V trimmed by 10 bases and J by 6 bases, 6 bases remained unmatched. The CDR3 extends over 11 amino acids. In nucleotides, the CDR3 is TGTGCCACCGCGACAGGGCTCGAGCAGTACTTC. Translated, it gives CATATGLEQYF.

There are many counts of this clonotype. The chain employs TRBV6-5 and TRBJ2-7, with no clear D. Trimming pared 3 bases from V and 6 bases from J, leaving 15 bases between. The CDR3 has 14 residues. In germline, CDR1 is MNHEY, CDR2 SVGAGI. This CDR3 reads CASSYPDRWAEQYF. The CDR3 DNA is TGTGCCAGCAGTTATCCTGATCGGTGGGCCGAGCAGTACTTC.

J is TRBJ1-5 and V is TRBV28; 7 bases are shared with TRBD1. Trimming cost V 4 bases and J 0 bases; bases outside gene matches: 6. Germline lookup yields CDR1 MDHEN and CDR2 SYDVKM. This CDR3 is 16 amino acids long. The CDR3: CASSYPTGYSNQPQHF. The CDR3 DNA reads as TGTGCCAGCAGTTATCCGACAGGGTATAGCAATCAGCCCCAGCATTTT.